The 30 T cell receptor beta chains below were found in one sample sequenced in a study of human T cells and chemical hapten exposure. Time point described: pre-sensitization, week 0. Treatment noted: therapeutic diphenylcyclopropenone sensitization with weekly scalp DPC. The authors extracted total RNA from unfractionated whole blood. MiXCR was run by TCRdb on the RACE reads, yielding one entry per CDR3 protein. The sample yields 56,000 or so distinct CDR3 sequences, approximately 9.6% seen once. This material consisted of whole blood, taken in connection with sensitization to the hapten diphenylcyclopropenone (DPC). The source is a woman aged 30 to 39 with alopecia areata. Some clones in this sample may be carry-over from other donors' samples.

This clonotype has a count of ten or more. The chain links TRBV6-6 to TRBJ1-5, with no clear D. This CDR3 has 17 amino acids. Germline V gives CDR1 MNHNY, CDR2 SVGAGI (reference sequence). Trimming stripped 2 bases from V and 0 bases from J, with 14 bases between. The CDR3 DNA follows: TGTGCCAGCAGTTACGGGTGGGCAGAGGATAGCAATCAGCCCCAGCATTTT. This encodes CASSYGWAEDSNQPQHF.

This clonotype was counted many times. The CDR3 protein is CSALGHEKLFF. The CDR3 bases are TGCAGTGCTCTCGGACACGAAAAACTGTTTTTT. This chain uses TRBV20-1 with TRBJ1-4; possibly TRBD1 for D (5 bases). CDR3 length equals 11 residues. Germline CDR1 is DFQATT and CDR2 is SNEGSKA (reference sequence). V was shortened by 5 bases and J by 8 bases, with 9 bases between the two germline ends.

This clonotype was counted only a few times. This chain links TRBV7-9 with TRBJ2-3; D perhaps matches TRBD2 (5 bases). This CDR3 has 14 amino acids. The germline V gene encodes CDR1 SEHNR and CDR2 FQNEAQ (reference sequence). Trimming shortened V by 11 bases and J by 6 bases, and 21 bases separated the two germline ends. In DNA, the CDR3 is TGTGCCGGCCTCAAGATGTCAGGCGGGGATACGCAGTATTTT. This sequence encodes CAGLKMSGGDTQYF.

This clonotype was observed many times. V is TRBV29-1 and J is TRBJ2-3; a weak D match, TRBD1 (5 bases). The germline V gene has CDR1 SQVTM and CDR2 ANQGSEA. This CDR3 has 14 residues. Trimming left V 7 bases short and J 3 bases short, with 17 bases between. Written as DNA, the CDR3 is TGCAGCGGAAGGGAAGGGGTCCAGACAGATACGCAGTATTTT. Its protein is CSGREGVQTDTQYF.

This clonotype was observed at least ten times. The V and J genes are TRBV7-2 and TRBJ2-3; D not resolved. Per the germline V gene, CDR1 is SGHTA and CDR2 is FQGNSA. Between the trimmed V and J ends, which lost 5 bases and 11 bases, there was a span of 17 bases. CDR3 size: 13 residues. CDR3 residues: CASSTSARLMQYF. The CDR3 nucleotides are TGTGCCAGCAGCACATCAGCCCGCCTTATGCAGTATTTT.

This clonotype was counted only a few times. The chain joins TRBV12-3 or TRBV12-4 to TRBJ1-3; D might be TRBD1 (6 bases). CDR3 size: 16 residues. The V gene lost 6 bases and the J gene lost 4 bases, with 19 bases spanning the gap. The CDR3 reads CASRKAGGGSGNTIYF. CDR3 nucleotides: TGTGCCAGCAGGAAAGCCGGTGGGGGCTCCGGAAACACCATATATTTT.

This clonotype was seen only a few times. The chain links TRBV27 to TRBJ2-2; D is ambiguous. V gave up 3 bases and J gave up 4 bases, with 9 bases separating them. CDR1 MNHEY and CDR2 SMNVEV come from the germline V gene (reference sequence). The CDR3 covers 14 residues. The CDR3 DNA follows: TGTGCCAGCAGTTTTCAGAGTGTCACCGGGGAGCTGTTTTTT. Protein: CASSFQSVTGELFF.

The chain is built from TRBV4-3 and TRBJ2-3; TRBD2 might be the D (5 bases). The germline CDR1 and CDR2 sequences are LGHNA and YSLEER. The CDR3 is 17 amino acids. The V end was cut by 0 bases, the J end by 0 bases, with 13 bases between. CDR3 region: CASSQELLGHSTDTQYF. The CDR3 bases are TGCGCCAGCAGCCAAGAATTACTAGGGCATAGCACAGATACGCAGTATTTT.

This clonotype was detected ten times or more. J is TRBJ1-5 and V is TRBV28; D is undetermined. Germline V gene data show CDR1 as MDHEN and CDR2 as SYDVKM. Trimming took off 5 bases at V and 1 base at J, with 3 bases between the two ends. The CDR3 is made up of 12 amino acids. The CDR3 nucleotides are TGTGCCAGCAGTCGAAGCAATCAGCCCCAGCATTTT. Encoded protein: CASSRSNQPQHF.

This clonotype has only a few counts. This chain links TRBV25-1 with TRBJ2-2; D uncertain. The CDR3 is made up of 11 amino acids. CDR1 MGHDK and CDR2 SYGVNS come from the germline V gene. Trimming cost V 6 bases and J 3 bases, with 2 bases left between them. CDR3 loop: CASSYTGELFF. In DNA form, the CDR3 reads TGTGCCAGCAGCTACACCGGGGAGCTGTTTTTT. Full variable domain (missing parts from reference TRBV25-1 and TRBJ2-2): EADIYQTPRYLVIGTGKKITLECSQTMGHDKMYWYQQDPGMELHLIHYSYGVNSTEKGDLSSESTVSRIRTEHFPLTLESARPSHTSQYLCASSYTGELFFGEGSRLTVL.

The chain is built from TRBV7-2 and TRBJ2-3, with 7 bases aligning to TRBD2. CDR1 and CDR2 (germline): SGHTA, FQGNSA. This CDR3 has 16 residues. The trim removed 0 bases at V and 1 base at J, leaving 4 bases unmatched. The CDR3 loop is CASSLATGGGTDTQYF. The CDR3 DNA is TGTGCCAGCAGCTTAGCGACGGGGGGAGGCACAGATACGCAGTATTTT. The variable domain in full, with the rest retrieved from reference TRBV7-2 and TRBJ2-3, is GAGVSQSPSNKVTEKGKDVELRCDPISGHTALYWYRQSLGQGLEFLIYFQGNSAPDKSGLPSDRFSAERTGGSVSTLTIQRTQQEDSAVYLCASSLATGGGTDTQYFGPGTRLTVL.

This clonotype was seen a few times. The chain links TRBV12-3 or TRBV12-4 to TRBJ1-5; TRBD1 matches 9 bases. V gave up 5 bases and J gave up 7 bases; unmatched junction bases: 6. This CDR3 comprises 14 residues. The CDR3 DNA is TGTGCCAGCAGTCCACAGGGGGCGAAGCAGCCCCAGCATTTT. Translation gives CASSPQGAKQPQHF.

This chain connects TRBV5-1 to TRBJ2-3; no reliable D call. Trimming left V 4 bases short and J 3 bases short, with 6 bases between. The length of the CDR3 is 12 residues. Germline CDR1 and CDR2: SGHRS and YFSETQ. The CDR3 is CASSQSTDTQYF. Written as DNA, the CDR3 is TGCGCCAGCAGCCAATCGACAGATACGCAGTATTTT.

This clonotype was found many times. The gene calls are TRBV2 and TRBJ1-2; D gene uncertain. The CDR3 covers 14 residues. Germline V lookup: CDR1 SNHLY, CDR2 FYNNEI. The V end lost 1 base, the J end lost 4 bases, and 10 bases lay between the germline ends. The CDR3 nucleotides read TGTGCCAGCAGTGAAGGAAGAGGAGTCTATGGCTACACCTTC. Amino acids: CASSEGRGVYGYTF. Full variable domain (outside the CDR3, taken from reference TRBV2 and TRBJ1-2): EPEVTQTPSHQVTQMGQEVILRCVPISNHLYFYWYRQILGQKVEFLVSFYNNEISEKSEIFDDQFSVERPDGSNFTLKIRSTKLEDSAMYFCASSEGRGVYGYTFGSGTRLTVV.

This clonotype turned up a few times. DNA of the CDR3: TGTGCCAGCAGCCCAACGCTTGGTCTAGCGGCCAATCAGCCCCAGCATTTT. This codes for CASSPTLGLAANQPQHF. The chain is built from TRBV7-3 and TRBJ1-5; D gene ambiguous. The CDR3 loop spans 17 amino acids. Germline values: CDR1 SGHTA, CDR2 FQGTGA. V was pared by 5 bases and J by 3 bases, with 20 bases between. Supplemented by reference TRBV7-3 and TRBJ1-5, the full variable domain reads GAGVSQTPSNKVTEKGKYVELRCDPISGHTALYWYRQSLGQGPEFLIYFQGTGAADDSGLPNDRFFAVRPEGSVSTLKIQRTERGDSAVYLCASSPTLGLAANQPQHFGDGTRLSIL.

The rearrangement uses TRBV5-4 and TRBJ2-7, with 10 bases aligning to TRBD2. Germline CDR1 SGHNT, CDR2 YYREEE (reference sequence). After removal of 0 bases from V and 5 bases from J, the junction contained 11 bases not matched to a gene. The CDR3 extends over 17 amino acids. The CDR3 coding sequence is TGTGCCAGCAGCTTGGCTAGCGGGGGCCTCCGGGGGGACGAGCAGTACTTC. Translating it yields CASSLASGGLRGDEQYF.

On this clonotype itself: A read error may account for a junction end that differs from germline. This sequence joins TRBV7-2 and TRBJ1-2; no firm D call. There are 16 residues in the CDR3. Looked up from germline, CDR1 is SGHTA and CDR2 is FQGNSA. The CDR3 spells CASSLALWTSNYGDTF. Written as DNA, the CDR3 is TGTGCCAGCAGCTTAGCGCTTTGGACTTCTAACTATGGCGACACCTTC.

Many counts were recorded for this clonotype. This chain connects TRBV7-2 to TRBJ1-3; D is perhaps TRBD1 (5 bases). The CDR3 totals 16 residues. Deletions cut 5 bases from V and 0 bases from J, with 14 bases between. Germline V gene lookup returns CDR1 SGHTA and CDR2 FQGNSA. CDR3 DNA sequence: TGTGCCAGCAGCCTGGGACTCCACAGCTCTGGAAACACCATATATTTT. It is translated as CASSLGLHSSGNTIYF. The full variable domain, rest sourced from reference TRBV7-2 and TRBJ1-3, is GAGVSQSPSNKVTEKGKDVELRCDPISGHTALYWYRQSLGQGLEFLIYFQGNSAPDKSGLPSDRFSAERTGGSVSTLTIQRTQQEDSAVYLCASSLGLHSSGNTIYFGEGSWLTVV.

This clonotype was seen ten or more times. At one boundary the junction diverges from the germline segment, which might be a read error. The gene calls are TRBV6-6 and TRBJ1-2; 7 bases match TRBD1. This CDR3 has 13 amino acids. CDR1 and CDR2 (germline): MNHNY, SVGAGI (reference sequence). CDR3 in amino acids: CASTYRDSLAGRF. The CDR3 DNA sequence: TGTGCCAGCACCTACCGGGACAGCCTAGCCGGTAGATTC.

DNA for the CDR3: TGTGCCAGCAGTGAGAGGGCGGGACTCCGCTCTGGAAACACCATATATTTT. It specifies CASSERAGLRSGNTIYF. V is TRBV2 and J is TRBJ1-3; D is perhaps TRBD1 (5 bases). The CDR3 sequence is 17 residues long. CDR1 SNHLY and CDR2 FYNNEI come from the germline V gene. The germline V and J ends were trimmed by 3 bases and 0 bases, with 15 bases remaining between them.

This clonotype was detected only a few times. The chain carries TRBV29-1 and TRBJ2-7; 9 bases agree with TRBD1. The CDR3 sequence is 12 residues long. The V gene end was trimmed by 7 bases and the J gene end by 3 bases; junction bases not matched to a gene: 4. Germline CDR1 and CDR2: SQVTM and ANQGSEA. This CDR3 reads CSASTGGYEQYF. CDR3 DNA sequence: TGCAGCGCTTCGACAGGGGGCTACGAGCAGTACTTC.

This clonotype was picked up a small number of times. The genes are TRBV7-9 and TRBJ2-4; no reliable D call. CDR1 SEHNR and CDR2 FQNEAQ come from the germline V gene (reference sequence). The CDR3 totals 11 residues. Between the trimmed V and J ends, which lost 7 bases and 5 bases, there was a span of 6 bases. The CDR3 sequence: CASTHENIQYF. CDR3 DNA: TGTGCCAGCACCCACGAAAACATTCAGTACTTC.

This clonotype was detected only a few times. This rearrangement joins TRBV11-2 to TRBJ1-1; the D is unclear. Trimming took off 3 bases at V and 6 bases at J, with 14 bases between the two ends. Germline V CDR1 and CDR2: SGHAT, FQNNGV. This CDR3 has 14 residues. The CDR3 coding sequence is TGTGCCAGCAGCTTTTCGGGCGGTATCTCTGAAGCTTTCTTT. This codes for CASSFSGGISEAFF.

J is TRBJ2-3 and V is TRBV5-1; D not resolved. Germline CDR1 and CDR2: SGHRS and YFSETQ. The ends were cut back, 6 bases at V and 6 bases at J, with 14 bases in the middle. The CDR3 runs to 13 residues. The CDR3 coding sequence is TGCGCCAGCACGGCCGTTTGTTCGGATACGCAGTATTTT. Protein sequence: CASTAVCSDTQYF.

This clonotype was observed at least ten times. V and J are TRBV20-1 and TRBJ2-7; 11 positions agree with TRBD2. From germline, CDR1 is DFQATT and CDR2 SNEGSKA (reference sequence). CDR3 length: 15 residues. Unmatched junction bases numbered 11, after V lost 6 bases and J lost 4 bases. The CDR3 DNA sequence: TGCAGTGCCCCCAACCTAGCGGGGGGCCGATACGAGCAGTACTTC. Encoded protein: CSAPNLAGGRYEQYF.

In its sample, this clonotype was seen a few times. This rearrangement joins TRBV6-1 to TRBJ2-7; no clear D. CDR1 MNHNS and CDR2 SASEGT come from the germline V gene. The CDR3 is 15 residues long. V was shortened by 3 bases and J by 0 bases, with 12 bases between the two germline ends. The CDR3 region is CASSEWFGSSYEQYF. The CDR3, as DNA: TGTGCCAGCAGTGAGTGGTTCGGCAGCTCCTACGAGCAGTACTTC.

The sample holds many counts of this clonotype. The CDR3 here is CSASRENHGYTF. The CDR3 DNA reads TGCAGTGCTAGTCGGGAGAACCATGGCTACACCTTC. The chain links TRBV20-1 to TRBJ1-2; D is uncertain. V was clipped by 3 bases and J by 6 bases, with 11 bases between them. The CDR3 extends over 12 amino acids. Germline CDR1 DFQATT, CDR2 SNEGSKA (reference sequence).

This clonotype was detected many times. V gene TRBV7-2 combines with J gene TRBJ1-1, with no clear D. This CDR3 is 15 amino acids long. Germline V gives CDR1 SGHTA, CDR2 FQGNSA. Trimming shortened V by 1 base and J by 6 bases, and 15 bases separated the two germline ends. The CDR3 region is CASSLEVLPGAEAFF. CDR3 DNA: TGTGCCAGCAGCTTAGAGGTCCTTCCGGGTGCTGAAGCTTTCTTT.

The chain links TRBV9 to TRBJ2-3, with TRBD2 matching 11 bases. The CDR3 is 20 amino acids. The V gene's germline CDR1 is SGDLS and CDR2 YYNGEE. The V segment lost 0 bases and the J segment 0 bases; nucleotides outside the gene matches: 12. The CDR3 nucleotides are TGTGCCAGCAGCGTAGATCTAGCGGGGGGCACCTCTACTAGCACAGATACGCAGTATTTT. It codes for CASSVDLAGGTSTSTDTQYF.

This clonotype was counted at least ten times. The J gene is TRBJ2-7, the V gene TRBV30; 7 bases are a match to TRBD1. Germline loops: CDR1 GTSNPN, CDR2 SVGIG (reference sequence). This CDR3 has 16 residues. J lost 0 bases, V lost 2 bases, and 10 bases had no gene match. The CDR3 loop is CAWSPLDREPSYEQYF. CDR3 sequence (DNA): TGTGCCTGGAGTCCGCTCGACAGGGAACCCTCCTACGAGCAGTACTTC. Based on the CDR3 plus reference TRBV30 and TRBJ2-7, the full variable domain is SQTIHQWPATLVQPVGSPLSLECTVEGTSNPNLYWYRQAAGRGLQLLFYSVGIGQISSEVPQNLSASRPQDRQFILSSKKLLLSDSGFYLCAWSPLDREPSYEQYFGPGTRLTVT.